Below, 2 T cell receptor beta chains from the same sample are listed, as sequenced in a study of identical twins. TCRdb processed the 5' RACE reads anew with MiXCR; each CDR3 protein has one entry. The sample contains approximately 600,000 distinct CDR3 sequences, roughly 9.9% of which appear only once. A further study also used this sample, focusing on yellow fever vaccine responses in identical twins.

Sequences were obtained from PBMCs. Source of these receptors: a woman younger than 30 in good health.

The chain recombines TRBV29-1 with TRBJ1-1; 7 bases fit TRBD1. J lost 4 bases, V lost 7 bases, and 9 bases had no gene match. In germline, CDR1 is SQVTM, CDR2 ANQGSEA. There are 13 residues in the CDR3. As DNA, the CDR3 is TGCAGCGCCTCGAACAGGGGTAGCACTGAAGCTTTCTTT. This translates into CSASNRGSTEAFF.

There are a few counts of this clonotype. The rearrangement joins TRBV11-2 to TRBJ2-7; 8 bases map to TRBD2. CDR1 is SGHAT and CDR2 is FQNNGV in the germline V gene. The CDR3 covers 17 residues. V lost 3 bases to trimming and J lost 3 bases; unmatched junction nucleotides: 13. CDR3 residues: CASSFSPLAGGYYEQYF. The CDR3 region has the DNA TGTGCCAGCAGCTTTTCCCCCTTGGCGGGGGGCTACTACGAGCAGTACTTC. Variable domain in full (rest from reference TRBV11-2 and TRBJ2-7): EAGVAQSPRYKIIEKRQSVAFWCNPISGHATLYWYQQILGQGPKLLIQFQNNGVVDDSQLPKDRFSAERLKGVDSTLKIQPAKLEDSAVYLCASSFSPLAGGYYEQYFGPGTRLTVT.